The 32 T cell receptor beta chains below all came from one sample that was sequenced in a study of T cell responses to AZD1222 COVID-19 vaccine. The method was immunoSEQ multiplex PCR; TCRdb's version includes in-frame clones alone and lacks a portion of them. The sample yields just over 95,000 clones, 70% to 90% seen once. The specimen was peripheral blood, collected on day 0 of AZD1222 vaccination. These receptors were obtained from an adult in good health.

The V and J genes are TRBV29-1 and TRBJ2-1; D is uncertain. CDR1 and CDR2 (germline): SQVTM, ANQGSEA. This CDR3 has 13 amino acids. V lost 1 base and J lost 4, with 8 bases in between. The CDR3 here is CSVEAVRYNEQFF. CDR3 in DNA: TGCAGCGTTGAAGCAGTGCGATACAATGAGCAGTTCTTC.

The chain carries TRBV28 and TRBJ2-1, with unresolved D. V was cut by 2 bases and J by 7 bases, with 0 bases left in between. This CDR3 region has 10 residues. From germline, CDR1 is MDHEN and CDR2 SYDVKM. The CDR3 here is CASSLNEQFF. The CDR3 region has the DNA TGTGCCAGCAGTTTAAATGAGCAGTTCTTC. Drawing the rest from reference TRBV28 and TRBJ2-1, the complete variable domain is DVKVTQSSRYLVKRTGEKVFLECVQDMDHENMFWYRQDPGLGLRLIYFSYDVKMKEKGDIPEGYSVSREKKERFSLILESASTNQTSMYLCASSLNEQFFGPGTRLTVL.

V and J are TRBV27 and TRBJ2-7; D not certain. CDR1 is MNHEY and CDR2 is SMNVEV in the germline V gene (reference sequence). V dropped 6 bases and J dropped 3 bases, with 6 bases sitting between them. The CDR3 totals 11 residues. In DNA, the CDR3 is TGTGCCAGCAGGGCAGACTACGAGCAGTACTTC. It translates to CASRADYEQYF.

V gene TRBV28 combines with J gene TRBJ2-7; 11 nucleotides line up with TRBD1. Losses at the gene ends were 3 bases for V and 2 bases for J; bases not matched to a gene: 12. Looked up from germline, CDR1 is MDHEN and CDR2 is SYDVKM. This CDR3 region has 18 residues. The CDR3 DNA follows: TGTGCCAGCAGTTTCCTTGCGGGACAGGGGGACTACCCCTACGAGCAGTACTTC. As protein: CASSFLAGQGDYPYEQYF. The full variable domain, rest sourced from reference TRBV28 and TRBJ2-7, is DVKVTQSSRYLVKRTGEKVFLECVQDMDHENMFWYRQDPGLGLRLIYFSYDVKMKEKGDIPEGYSVSREKKERFSLILESASTNQTSMYLCASSFLAGQGDYPYEQYFGPGTRLTVT.

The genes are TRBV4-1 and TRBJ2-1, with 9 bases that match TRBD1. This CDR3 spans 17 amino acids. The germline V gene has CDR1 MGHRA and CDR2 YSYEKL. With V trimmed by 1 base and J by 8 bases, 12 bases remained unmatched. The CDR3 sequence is CASSQGQGDPSVDEQFF. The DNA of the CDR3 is TGCGCCAGCAGCCAAGGACAGGGGGACCCATCGGTCGATGAGCAGTTCTTC.

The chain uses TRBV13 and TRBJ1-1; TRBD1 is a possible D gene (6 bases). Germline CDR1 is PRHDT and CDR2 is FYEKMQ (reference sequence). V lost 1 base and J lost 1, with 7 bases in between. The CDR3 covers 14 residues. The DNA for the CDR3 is TGTGCCAGCAGCTTAGAGGGACAGAACACTGAAGCTTTCTTT. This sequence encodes CASSLEGQNTEAFF.

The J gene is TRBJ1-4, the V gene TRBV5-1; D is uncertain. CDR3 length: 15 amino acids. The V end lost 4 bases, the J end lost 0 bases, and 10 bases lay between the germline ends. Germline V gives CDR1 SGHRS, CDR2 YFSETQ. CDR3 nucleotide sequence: TGCGCCAGCAGCATGGGTCCTGCAACTAATGAAAAACTGTTTTTT. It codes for CASSMGPATNEKLFF.

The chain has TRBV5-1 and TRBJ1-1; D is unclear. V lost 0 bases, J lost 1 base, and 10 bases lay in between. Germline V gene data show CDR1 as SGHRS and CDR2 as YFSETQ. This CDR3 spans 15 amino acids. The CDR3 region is CASSLGERRNTEAFF. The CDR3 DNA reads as TGCGCCAGCAGCTTGGGGGAGAGAAGGAACACTGAAGCTTTCTTT.

The CDR3, as DNA: TGTGCCAGCAGATTTGGGGAGGGTACAGCTTTCTTT. Translated, it gives CASRFGEGTAFF. The V call is TRBV7-9, the J call TRBJ1-1; D is unclear. The CDR3 spans 12 residues. The germline V and J ends were trimmed by 6 bases and 10 bases, with 15 bases remaining between them. The germline V gene encodes CDR1 SEHNR and CDR2 FQNEAQ (reference sequence).

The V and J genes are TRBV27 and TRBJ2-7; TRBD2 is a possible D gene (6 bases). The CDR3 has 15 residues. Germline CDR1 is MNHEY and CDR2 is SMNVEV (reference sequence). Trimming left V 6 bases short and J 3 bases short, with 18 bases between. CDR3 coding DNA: TGTGCCAGCAGCTCTATCCGGGACTTTTTCTACGAGCAGTACTTC. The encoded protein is CASSSIRDFFYEQYF.

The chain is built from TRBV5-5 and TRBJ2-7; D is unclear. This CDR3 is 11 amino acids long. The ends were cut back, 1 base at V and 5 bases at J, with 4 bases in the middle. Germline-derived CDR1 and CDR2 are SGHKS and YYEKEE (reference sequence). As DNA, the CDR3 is TGTGCCAGCAGCTTGTCCCACGAGCAGTACTTC. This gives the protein CASSLSHEQYF.

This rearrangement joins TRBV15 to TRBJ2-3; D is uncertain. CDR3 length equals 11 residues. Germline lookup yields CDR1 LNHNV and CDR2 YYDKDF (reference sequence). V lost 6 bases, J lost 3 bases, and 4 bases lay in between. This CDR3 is CATRTTDTQYF. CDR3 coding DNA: TGTGCCACCAGAACGACAGATACGCAGTATTTT.

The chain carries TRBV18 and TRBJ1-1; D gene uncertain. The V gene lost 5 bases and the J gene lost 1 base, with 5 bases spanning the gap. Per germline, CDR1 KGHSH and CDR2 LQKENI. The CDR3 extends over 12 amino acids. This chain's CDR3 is CASSNSNTEAFF. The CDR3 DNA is TGTGCCAGCTCAAACTCGAACACTGAAGCTTTCTTT.

CDR3 residues: CASSNILREKAFF. CDR3 bases: TGTGCCAGCAGTAACATCCTGCGCGAGAAAGCTTTCTTT. The V and J genes are TRBV27 and TRBJ1-1; D is uncertain. Germline loops: CDR1 MNHEY, CDR2 SMNVEV (reference sequence). The CDR3 has 13 residues. V gave up 5 bases and J gave up 9 bases, with 16 bases separating them.

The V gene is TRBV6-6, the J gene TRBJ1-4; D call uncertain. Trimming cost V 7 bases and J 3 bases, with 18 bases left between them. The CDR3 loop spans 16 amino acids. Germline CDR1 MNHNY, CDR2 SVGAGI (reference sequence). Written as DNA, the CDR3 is TGTGCCAGCACCAAAGCCGAGGGTGTGGCTAATGAAAAACTGTTTTTT. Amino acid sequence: CASTKAEGVANEKLFF.

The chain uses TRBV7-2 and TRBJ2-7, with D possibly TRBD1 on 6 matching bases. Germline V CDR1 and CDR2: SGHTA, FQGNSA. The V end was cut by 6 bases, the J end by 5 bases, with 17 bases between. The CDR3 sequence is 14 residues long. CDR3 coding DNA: TGTGCCAGCAGGATTACAGGGTTTGCCCACGAGCAGTACTTC. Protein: CASRITGFAHEQYF.

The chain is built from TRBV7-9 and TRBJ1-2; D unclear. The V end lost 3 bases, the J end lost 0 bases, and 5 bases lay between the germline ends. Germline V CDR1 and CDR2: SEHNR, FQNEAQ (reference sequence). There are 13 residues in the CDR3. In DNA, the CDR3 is TGTGCCAGCAGCTTCGGCACTAACTATGGCTACACCTTC. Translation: CASSFGTNYGYTF.

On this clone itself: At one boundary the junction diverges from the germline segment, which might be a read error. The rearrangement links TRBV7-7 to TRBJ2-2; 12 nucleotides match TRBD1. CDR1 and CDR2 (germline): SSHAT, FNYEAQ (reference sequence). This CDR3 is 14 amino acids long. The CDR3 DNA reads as TGTGCTAGCAGCTTTGGGACAGGGGGCAGGGAGCTGTTTTTT. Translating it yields CASSFGTGGRELFF. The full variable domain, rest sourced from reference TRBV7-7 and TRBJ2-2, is GAGVSQSPRYKVTKRGQDVTLRCDPISSHATLYWYQQALGQGPEFLTYFNYEAQPDKSGLPSDRFSAERPEGSISTLTIQRTEQRDSAMYRCASSFGTGGRELFFGEGSRLTVL.

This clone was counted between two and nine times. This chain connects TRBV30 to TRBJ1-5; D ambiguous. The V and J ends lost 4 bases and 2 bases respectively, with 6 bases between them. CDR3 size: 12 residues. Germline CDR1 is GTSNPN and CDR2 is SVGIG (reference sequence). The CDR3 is CAWTLGNQPQHF. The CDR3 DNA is TGTGCCTGGACCTTGGGCAATCAGCCCCAGCATTTT.

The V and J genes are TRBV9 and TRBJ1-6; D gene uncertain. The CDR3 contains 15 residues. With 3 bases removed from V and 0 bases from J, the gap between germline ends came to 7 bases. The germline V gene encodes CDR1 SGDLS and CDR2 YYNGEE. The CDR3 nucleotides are TGTGCCAGCAGCGAAACTAGCTCCTATAATTCACCCCTCCACTTT. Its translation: CASSETSSYNSPLHF.

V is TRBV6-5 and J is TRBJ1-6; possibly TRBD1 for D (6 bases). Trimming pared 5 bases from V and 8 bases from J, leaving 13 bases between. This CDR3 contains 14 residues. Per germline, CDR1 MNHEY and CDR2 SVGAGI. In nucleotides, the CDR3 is TGTGCCAGCAGTAAACAGGGACGGGATTCACCCCTCCACTTT. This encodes CASSKQGRDSPLHF.

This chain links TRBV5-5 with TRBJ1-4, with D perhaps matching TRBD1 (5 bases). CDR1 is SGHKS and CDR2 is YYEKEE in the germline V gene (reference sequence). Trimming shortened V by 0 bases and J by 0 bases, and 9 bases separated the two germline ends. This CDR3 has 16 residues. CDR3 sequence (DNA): TGTGCCAGCAGCTTGGGGACATCAGCAACTAATGAAAAACTGTTTTTT. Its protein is CASSLGTSATNEKLFF.

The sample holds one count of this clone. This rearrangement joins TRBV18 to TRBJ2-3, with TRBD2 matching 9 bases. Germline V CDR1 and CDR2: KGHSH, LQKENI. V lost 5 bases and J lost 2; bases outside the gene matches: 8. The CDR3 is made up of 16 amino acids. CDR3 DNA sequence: TGTGCCAGCTCATCTCAGCAGCGGGGGGTCACAGATACGCAGTATTTT. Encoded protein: CASSSQQRGVTDTQYF.

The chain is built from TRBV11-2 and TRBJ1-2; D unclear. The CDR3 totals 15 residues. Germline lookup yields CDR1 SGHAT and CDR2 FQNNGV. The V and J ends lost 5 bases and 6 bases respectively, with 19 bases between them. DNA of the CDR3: TGTGCCAGCAGCAAAACTCGGGCGAGTTTTGATGGCTACACCTTC. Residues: CASSKTRASFDGYTF.

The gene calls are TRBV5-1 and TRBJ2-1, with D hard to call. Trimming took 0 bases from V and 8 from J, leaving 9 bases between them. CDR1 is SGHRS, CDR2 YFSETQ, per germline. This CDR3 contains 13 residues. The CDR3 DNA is TGCGCCAGCAGCTTGGGTAGGGTCGATGAGCAGTTCTTC. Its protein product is CASSLGRVDEQFF.

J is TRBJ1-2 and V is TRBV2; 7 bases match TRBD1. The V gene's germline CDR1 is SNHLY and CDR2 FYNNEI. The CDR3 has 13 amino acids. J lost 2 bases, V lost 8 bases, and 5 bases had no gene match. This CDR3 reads CASLTTGNYGYTF. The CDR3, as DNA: TGTGCCAGCCTAACGACAGGGAACTATGGCTACACCTTC.

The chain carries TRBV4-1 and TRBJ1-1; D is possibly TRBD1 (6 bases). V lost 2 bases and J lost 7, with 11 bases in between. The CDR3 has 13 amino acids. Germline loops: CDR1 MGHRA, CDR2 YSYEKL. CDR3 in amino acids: CASSQKGQLEAFF. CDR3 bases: TGCGCCAGCAGCCAAAAAGGACAGCTTGAAGCTTTCTTT.

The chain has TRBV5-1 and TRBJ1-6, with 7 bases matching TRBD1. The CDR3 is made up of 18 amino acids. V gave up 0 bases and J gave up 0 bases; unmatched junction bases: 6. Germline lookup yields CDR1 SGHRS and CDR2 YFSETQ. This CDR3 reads CASSLAMTGSSYNSPLHF. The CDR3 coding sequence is TGCGCCAGCAGCTTGGCGATGACAGGGAGCTCCTATAATTCACCCCTCCACTTT.

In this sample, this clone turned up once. The CDR3 nucleotides read TGTGCCAGCAGTTACGGGGGGGGCTGGACAGATACGCAGTATTTT. It is translated as CASSYGGGWTDTQYF. The gene calls are TRBV6-2 or TRBV6-3 and TRBJ2-3; TRBD2 is a possible D gene (7 bases). The V gene's germline CDR1 is MNHEY and CDR2 SVGEGT. The CDR3 has 15 amino acids. The V gene lost 2 bases and the J gene lost 3 bases, with 12 bases spanning the gap.

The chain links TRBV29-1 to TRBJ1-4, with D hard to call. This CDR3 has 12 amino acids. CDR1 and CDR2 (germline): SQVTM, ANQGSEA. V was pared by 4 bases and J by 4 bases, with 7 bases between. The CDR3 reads CSVAADNEKLFF. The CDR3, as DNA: TGCAGCGTTGCGGCAGATAATGAAAAACTGTTTTTT.

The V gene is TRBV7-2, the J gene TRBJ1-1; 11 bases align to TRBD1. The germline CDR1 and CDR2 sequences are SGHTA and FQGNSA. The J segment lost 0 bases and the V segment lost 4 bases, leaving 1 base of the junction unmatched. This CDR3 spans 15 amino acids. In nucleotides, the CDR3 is TGTGCCAGCAGCTGGACAGGGGGCTTGAACACTGAAGCTTTCTTT. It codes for CASSWTGGLNTEAFF. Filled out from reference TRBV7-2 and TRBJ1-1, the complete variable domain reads GAGVSQSPSNKVTEKGKDVELRCDPISGHTALYWYRQSLGQGLEFLIYFQGNSAPDKSGLPSDRFSAERTGGSVSTLTIQRTQQEDSAVYLCASSWTGGLNTEAFFGQGTRLTVV.

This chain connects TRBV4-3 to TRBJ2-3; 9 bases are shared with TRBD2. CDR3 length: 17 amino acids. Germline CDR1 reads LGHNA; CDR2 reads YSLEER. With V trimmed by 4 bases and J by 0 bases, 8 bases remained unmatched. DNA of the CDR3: TGCGCCAGCAGCCCTGGAGAGCGGGGGGCTAGCACAGATACGCAGTATTTT. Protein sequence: CASSPGERGASTDTQYF.